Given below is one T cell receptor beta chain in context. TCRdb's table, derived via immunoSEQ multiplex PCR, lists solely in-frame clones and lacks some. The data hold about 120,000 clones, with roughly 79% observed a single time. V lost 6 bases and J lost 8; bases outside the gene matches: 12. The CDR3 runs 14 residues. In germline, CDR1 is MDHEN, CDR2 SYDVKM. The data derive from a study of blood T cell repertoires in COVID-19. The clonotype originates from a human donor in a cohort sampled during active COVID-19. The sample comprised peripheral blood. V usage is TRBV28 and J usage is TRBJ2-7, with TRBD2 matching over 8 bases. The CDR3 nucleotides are TGTGCCAGCAGCTCCCCGGCCCAGCGGGAGCAGCAGTACTTC. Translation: CASSSPAQREQQYF. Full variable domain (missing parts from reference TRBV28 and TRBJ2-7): DVKVTQSSRYLVKRTGEKVFLECVQDMDHENMFWYRQDPGLGLRLIYFSYDVKMKEKGDIPEGYSVSREKKERFSLILESASTNQTSMYLCASSSPAQREQQYFGPGTRLTVT.